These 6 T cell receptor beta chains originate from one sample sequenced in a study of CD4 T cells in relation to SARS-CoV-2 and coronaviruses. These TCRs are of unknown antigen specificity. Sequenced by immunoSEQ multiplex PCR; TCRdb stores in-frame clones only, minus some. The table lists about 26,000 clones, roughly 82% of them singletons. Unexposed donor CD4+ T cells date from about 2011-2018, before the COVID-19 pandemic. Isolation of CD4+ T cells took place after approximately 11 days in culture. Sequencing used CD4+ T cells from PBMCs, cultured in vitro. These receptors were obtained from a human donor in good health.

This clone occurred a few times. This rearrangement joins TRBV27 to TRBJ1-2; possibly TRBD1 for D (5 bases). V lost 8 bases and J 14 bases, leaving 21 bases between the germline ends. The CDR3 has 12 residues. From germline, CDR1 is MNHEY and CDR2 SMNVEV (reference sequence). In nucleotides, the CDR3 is TGTGCCAGCGGTAGAGACAGTGGGTTTTGGACCTTC. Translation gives CASGRDSGFWTF.

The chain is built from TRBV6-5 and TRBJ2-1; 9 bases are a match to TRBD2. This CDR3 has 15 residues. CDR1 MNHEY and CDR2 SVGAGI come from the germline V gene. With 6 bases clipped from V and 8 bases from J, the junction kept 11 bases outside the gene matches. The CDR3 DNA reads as TGTGCCAGCAGAAGCGGGAGGTTCCGTTTCGATGAGCAGTTCTTC. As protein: CASRSGRFRFDEQFF.

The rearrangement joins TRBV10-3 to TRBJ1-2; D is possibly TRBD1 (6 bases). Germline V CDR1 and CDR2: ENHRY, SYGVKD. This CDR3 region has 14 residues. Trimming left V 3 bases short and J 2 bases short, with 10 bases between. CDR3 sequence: CAISEWGGNYGYTF. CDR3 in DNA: TGTGCCATCAGTGAATGGGGGGGCAACTATGGCTACACCTTC.

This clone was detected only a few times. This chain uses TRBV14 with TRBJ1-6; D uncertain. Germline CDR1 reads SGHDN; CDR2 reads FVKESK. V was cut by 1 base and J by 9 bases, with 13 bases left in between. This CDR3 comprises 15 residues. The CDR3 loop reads CASSQGFWEGSPLHF. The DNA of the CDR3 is TGTGCCAGCAGCCAAGGGTTCTGGGAAGGTTCACCCCTCCACTTT.

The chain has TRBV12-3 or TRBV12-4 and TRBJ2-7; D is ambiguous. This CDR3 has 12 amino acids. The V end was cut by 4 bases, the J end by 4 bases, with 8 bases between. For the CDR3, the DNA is TGTGCCAGCAGTTCCGGATCGTACGAGCAGTACTTC. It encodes CASSSGSYEQYF.

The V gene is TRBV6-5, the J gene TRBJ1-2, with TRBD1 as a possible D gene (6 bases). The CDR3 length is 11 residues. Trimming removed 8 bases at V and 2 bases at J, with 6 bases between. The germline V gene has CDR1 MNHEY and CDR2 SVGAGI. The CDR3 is CASGQNYGYTF. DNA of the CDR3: TGTGCCAGCGGACAGAACTATGGCTACACCTTC.